Listed here is a single T cell receptor beta chain. Its antigen remains unidentified. This sample stems from a study of cytomegalovirus exposure and HLA in healthy donors. In the study overall: Prior work identified under 130 million unique TCR beta sequences in 150 million to 200 million T cells.

The CDR3 is 15 amino acids. The germline V gene encodes CDR1 SQVTM and CDR2 ANQGSEA. Between the trimmed V and J ends, which lost 5 bases and 0 bases, there was a span of 14 bases. 13 Jbeta primers and 60 Vbeta primers were used for the PCR. Sequencing was performed with immunoSEQ multiplex PCR; in TCRdb, only in-frame clones are kept and a portion is missing. The sample records approximately 160,000 clones, 68% being singletons. General observations from the study: Later analysis showed TCR association rates varying by HLA locus, highest for DRB1 and lowest for HLA-C. Most of the TCR beta V segments (in an earlier analysis) were productive either about 87% or about 30% of the time.

The rearrangement joins TRBV29-1 to TRBJ2-1, with D possibly matching TRBD1 (6 bases). The source of this sequence is a woman aged 40 to 50 in good health and CMV-seropositive. The sequenced sample consisted of PBMCs. CDR3 amino acids: CSVHRQASSYNEQFF. CDR3 coding DNA: TGCAGCGTTCACAGACAGGCCAGCTCCTACAATGAGCAGTTCTTC.